The 14 T cell receptor beta chains below were found in one sample sequenced in a study of blood T cell repertoires in COVID-19. Assay used: immunoSEQ multiplex PCR; TCRdb lists only in-frame clones, some missing. The sample has about 230,000 clones, around four fifths seen once. Source material: peripheral blood. The receptors come from a woman in her seventies with active or convalescent COVID-19.

V usage is TRBV6-6 and J usage is TRBJ1-5; D gene ambiguous. The germline V gene has CDR1 MNHNY and CDR2 SVGAGI (reference sequence). The ends were cut back, 3 bases at V and 0 bases at J, with 3 bases in the middle. The CDR3 consists of 13 residues. CDR3 residues: CASSYYSNQPQHF. In nucleotides, the CDR3 is TGTGCCAGCAGTTATTATAGCAATCAGCCCCAGCATTTT.

V is TRBV4-1 and J is TRBJ1-4; tentative D call: TRBD1 (5 bases). This CDR3 is built from 18 residues. Looked up from germline, CDR1 is MGHRA and CDR2 is YSYEKL. Deletions cut 4 bases from V and 2 bases from J, with 20 bases between. CDR3 nucleotides: TGCGCCAGCAGCCTTCGGGGCCCCCGGGAGGTGACTAATGAAAAACTGTTTTTT. Its translation is CASSLRGPREVTNEKLFF.

The chain recombines TRBV6-1 with TRBJ1-3; tentatively, D is TRBD1 (5 bases). CDR1 and CDR2 (germline): MNHNS, SASEGT. V lost 3 bases and J 3 bases, leaving 15 bases between the germline ends. The CDR3 extends over 16 amino acids. CDR3 DNA: TGTGCCAGCAGTGATGTAGGGATTCAGGGTGGAAACACCATATATTTT. The encoded protein is CASSDVGIQGGNTIYF.

This rearrangement joins TRBV4-1 to TRBJ2-5, with D possibly being TRBD2 (7 bases). CDR3 length: 16 residues. Trimming removed 1 base from V and 2 bases from J, with 14 bases in between. Germline V gene data show CDR1 as MGHRA and CDR2 as YSYEKL. This CDR3 is CASSQGAGATQETQYF. The CDR3, as DNA: TGCGCCAGCAGCCAAGGGGCGGGGGCTACTCAAGAGACCCAGTACTTC.

The chain links TRBV10-3 to TRBJ1-3; tentatively, D is TRBD1 (6 bases). The CDR3 is made up of 15 amino acids. The V end lost 9 bases, the J end lost 0 bases, and 15 bases lay between the germline ends. Germline V gene sequence: CDR1 ENHRY, CDR2 SYGVKD. The DNA of the CDR3 is TGTGCCATTCATAGAGACAGGACCTCTGGAAACACCATATATTTT. This codes for CAIHRDRTSGNTIYF.

This sequence joins TRBV6-5 and TRBJ2-7; 9 nucleotides align to TRBD2. This CDR3 contains 14 residues. V was pared by 7 bases and J by 0 bases, with 4 bases of the junction left unmatched. Looked up from germline, CDR1 is MNHEY and CDR2 is SVGAGI. The CDR3: CASKRGGASYEQYF. The CDR3 nucleotides read TGTGCCAGCAAGCGCGGGGGGGCCTCCTACGAGCAGTACTTC.

The J gene is TRBJ2-2, the V gene TRBV6-5, with D possibly matching TRBD2 (6 bases). The CDR3 is 13 amino acids. Looked up from germline, CDR1 is MNHEY and CDR2 is SVGAGI. Trimming left V 9 bases short and J 7 bases short, with 15 bases between. CDR3 nucleotides: TGTGCCAGGGGGGACTTCCTGGGCGGGGAGCTGTTTTTT. This encodes CARGDFLGGELFF.

The count of this clone is one. The conserved final phenylalanine or tryptophan is absent from the CDR3, which likely points to a read error. No DNA is shown, since the ends of the CDR3 on it are uncertain; the CDR3 is the one TCRdb lists. The chain links TRBV30 to TRBJ1-1; the table calls TRBD1, which could not be checked here. The CDR3 comprises 12 residues, both ends counted. The germline CDR1 and CDR2 sequences are GTSNPN and SVGIG (reference sequence). CDR3 region: CAWSIGSGVPWI.

This clone was counted a single time. This chain uses TRBV2 with TRBJ2-2; D might be TRBD2 (5 bases). Looked up from germline, CDR1 is SNHLY and CDR2 is FYNNEI. The V and J ends lost 3 bases and 5 bases respectively, with 19 bases between them. This CDR3 region has 17 residues. The DNA of the CDR3 is TGTGCCAGCAGTGATGCGGGCAGTCCGCCGTTTACCGGGGAGCTGTTTTTT. It is translated as CASSDAGSPPFTGELFF.

The rearrangement links TRBV5-1 to TRBJ2-5, with a possible D match to TRBD2 (6 bases). V lost 2 bases to trimming and J lost 5 bases, with 10 bases between them. Germline CDR1 reads SGHRS; CDR2 reads YFSETQ. The CDR3 contains 13 residues. CDR3 sequence: CASSFTGVETQYF. CDR3 DNA sequence: TGCGCCAGCAGCTTCACGGGAGTGGAGACCCAGTACTTC.

A few counts support this clone. CDR3: CASSQDRGWSTEAFF. In DNA, the CDR3 is TGTGCCAGCAGCCAGGACAGGGGTTGGAGCACTGAAGCTTTCTTT. The chain recombines TRBV3-1 (or the pseudogene TRBV3-2) with TRBJ1-1; the match to TRBD1 covers 9 bases. This CDR3 has 15 amino acids. CDR1 and CDR2 from the germline V gene are LGHDT and YNNKEL (reference sequence). J gave up 4 bases and V 3 bases, and 6 bases lay outside the gene matches.

The V call is TRBV5-6, the J call TRBJ2-7, with D hard to call. Trimming cost V 4 bases and J 2 bases, with 4 bases left between them. Germline V gives CDR1 SGHDT, CDR2 YYEEEE. The CDR3 spans 11 residues. The CDR3 bases are TGTGCCAGCAGCCGTCCCTACGAGCAGTACTTC. Protein sequence: CASSRPYEQYF.

V and J are TRBV4-2 and TRBJ2-3; no clear D gene. V lost 0 bases and J lost 4, with 11 bases in between. The CDR3 is 15 residues long. CDR1 and CDR2 (germline): LGHNA, YNFKEQ. The CDR3 DNA follows: TGTGCCAGCAGCCAAGATTTAAAGCAAGCAGATACGCAGTATTTT. This encodes CASSQDLKQADTQYF.

The chain is built from TRBV28 and TRBJ1-1; TRBD1 is a possible D gene (6 bases). V was pared by 6 bases and J by 8 bases, with 22 bases between. CDR1 is MDHEN, CDR2 SYDVKM, per germline. The CDR3 has 15 amino acids. The CDR3 here is CASSPTGPNLREAFF. CDR3 DNA: TGTGCCAGCAGCCCGACAGGCCCGAACCTTAGGGAAGCTTTCTTT. Full variable domain (remainder filled in from reference TRBV28 and TRBJ1-1): DVKVTQSSRYLVKRTGEKVFLECVQDMDHENMFWYRQDPGLGLRLIYFSYDVKMKEKGDIPEGYSVSREKKERFSLILESASTNQTSMYLCASSPTGPNLREAFFGQGTRLTVV.